Below are 25 T cell receptor beta chains sequenced from a single sample in a study of spatial heterogeneity in lung cancer. TCRdb called the 5' RACE reads again in MiXCR, with one record for every CDR3 protein. Altogether approximately 39,000 distinct CDR3 sequences are present, 5.8% being singletons, with the ten largest covering 11%. The sample's time point: sample taken at primary tumor resection. Tumor, nontumor lung or frozen PBMC supplied whole RNA, sequenced without sorting. Source: PBMCs, taken at surgery. The receptors shown here come from a male donor with early-stage non-small cell lung cancer.

This clonotype is medium-sized in the sample. V and J are TRBV29-1 and TRBJ1-2, with D unclear. This CDR3 has 12 residues. Germline V gene sequence: CDR1 SQVTM, CDR2 ANQGSEA. V lost 6 bases and J lost 8, with 16 bases in between. The CDR3 reads CSVTGPEKGYTF. The CDR3 DNA reads TGCAGCGTGACTGGACCCGAGAAAGGCTACACCTTC.

In this sample, this clonotype turned up many times. This chain uses TRBV29-1 with TRBJ1-1; a possible D gene is TRBD1 (5 bases). Trimming took off 4 bases at V and 4 bases at J, with 10 bases between the two ends. In germline, CDR1 is SQVTM, CDR2 ANQGSEA. CDR3 length: 12 amino acids. The chain's CDR3 is CSVVQGGTEAFF. The DNA of the CDR3 is TGCAGCGTTGTTCAGGGCGGCACTGAAGCTTTCTTT. Full variable domain (outside the CDR3, taken from reference TRBV29-1 and TRBJ1-1): SAVISQKPSRDICQRGTSLTIQCQVDSQVTMMFWYRQQPGQSLTLIATANQGSEATYESGFVIDKFPISRPNLTFSTLTVSNMSPEDSSIYLCSVVQGGTEAFFGQGTRLTVV.

In regard to this clonotype: A clone one base away is much larger, so this may be a read error. This chain uses TRBV27 with TRBJ2-2; D unclear. The CDR3 totals 15 residues. The V gene's germline CDR1 is MNHEY and CDR2 SMNVEV (reference sequence). The CDR3 region has the DNA TGTGCCAGCACGACTGGGCAGACGAACGCCGGGGAGCTGTTTTTT. Translation gives CASTTGQTNAGELFF.

Sample share makes this clonotype medium-sized. The V call is TRBV28, the J call TRBJ1-5; TRBD1 is a possible D gene (5 bases). CDR1 is MDHEN and CDR2 is SYDVKM in the germline V gene. V lost 4 bases and J 2 bases, leaving 15 bases between the germline ends. This CDR3 spans 16 amino acids. CDR3 nucleotide sequence: TGTGCCAGCAGTTCCCTCGAATTAGGGGGCAATCAGCCCCAGCATTTT. Translated, it gives CASSSLELGGNQPQHF.

This clonotype was seen at least ten times. The chain's CDR3 is CSAPTPLFYEQYF. CDR3 DNA sequence: TGCAGTGCCCCCACGCCACTCTTCTACGAGCAGTACTTC. This chain connects TRBV20-1 to TRBJ2-7; D is undetermined. The germline V gene has CDR1 DFQATT and CDR2 SNEGSKA (reference sequence). The germline V and J ends were trimmed by 6 bases and 3 bases, with 15 bases remaining between them. This CDR3 is 13 amino acids long.

This clonotype was observed at least ten times. This rearrangement joins TRBV7-2 to TRBJ1-2; D is uncertain. This CDR3 comprises 11 residues. The V gene's germline CDR1 is SGHTA and CDR2 FQGNSA. V dropped 5 bases and J dropped 4 bases, with 5 bases sitting between them. Here the CDR3 DNA reads TGTGCCAGCAGCCCAATCTATGGCTACACCTTC. This sequence encodes CASSPIYGYTF. Full variable domain (missing parts from reference TRBV7-2 and TRBJ1-2): GAGVSQSPSNKVTEKGKDVELRCDPISGHTALYWYRQSLGQGLEFLIYFQGNSAPDKSGLPSDRFSAERTGGSVSTLTIQRTQQEDSAVYLCASSPIYGYTFGSGTRLTVV.

In its sample, this clonotype was seen a few times. The rearrangement uses TRBV3-1 and TRBJ2-7; D remains unclear. The V and J ends lost 4 bases and 1 base respectively, with 8 bases between them. The germline CDR1 and CDR2 sequences are LGHDT and YNNKEL (reference sequence). The CDR3 runs to 13 residues. The CDR3 region has the DNA TGTGCCAGCAGCCCGGTCGCGTCCTACGAGCAGTACTTC. This gives the protein CASSPVASYEQYF.

Details on this clonotype: A much bigger clone sits one base away, suggesting this may be a read error. This CDR3 fails to terminate in the conserved phenylalanine or tryptophan, so it likely reflects a read error. The rearrangement joins TRBV7-8 to TRBJ2-7; TRBD1 matches 7 bases. Germline V gene lookup returns CDR1 SGHVS and CDR2 FQNEAQ. The V segment lost 5 bases and the J segment 2 bases; nucleotides outside the gene matches: 12. This CDR3 has 16 amino acids. CDR3 coding DNA: TGTGCCAGCAGCATCCGACAGGGCCTAGAGGCCTACGAGCAGTACTTA. The encoded protein is CASSIRQGLEAYEQYL.

V usage is TRBV2 and J usage is TRBJ2-3; D gene ambiguous. This CDR3 has 11 amino acids. V lost 4 bases and J 5 bases, leaving 4 bases between the germline ends. Germline V gives CDR1 SNHLY, CDR2 FYNNEI. This CDR3 is CASSVKDTQYF. In DNA form, the CDR3 reads TGTGCCAGCAGTGTAAAAGATACGCAGTATTTT.

This clonotype appeared many times. The chain combines TRBV6-1 with TRBJ1-5, with D perhaps TRBD1 (5 bases). The CDR3 contains 12 residues. V was cut by 3 bases and J by 9 bases, with 9 bases left in between. Germline CDR1 reads MNHNS; CDR2 reads SASEGT. CDR3: CASSDGGRPQHF. The CDR3, as DNA: TGTGCCAGCAGTGATGGGGGGAGGCCCCAGCATTTT.

This clonotype was seen ten or more times. The chain uses TRBV3-1 and TRBJ1-2; D unclear. This CDR3 comprises 12 residues. Trimming shortened V by 3 bases and J by 7 bases, and 9 bases separated the two germline ends. Germline lookup yields CDR1 LGHDT and CDR2 YNNKEL (reference sequence). The CDR3 reads CASSQRVSGYTF. CDR3 bases: TGTGCCAGCAGCCAGCGAGTCAGTGGCTACACCTTC.

The chain has TRBV4-2 and TRBJ1-2; 7 positions agree with TRBD1. V shed 4 bases, J shed 6 bases, and the junction held 5 bases outside the gene matches. The germline V gene has CDR1 LGHNA and CDR2 YNFKEQ. The CDR3 extends over 13 amino acids. The CDR3 sequence is CASSPDRVNGYTF. CDR3 DNA: TGTGCCAGCAGCCCCGACAGGGTTAATGGCTACACCTTC.

The chain joins TRBV12-3 or TRBV12-4 to TRBJ2-7; the D gene is possibly TRBD1 (6 bases). V was pared by 9 bases and J by 0 bases, with 15 bases between. There are 14 residues in the CDR3. The CDR3 sequence: CASKQGRFSYEQYF. Written as DNA, the CDR3 is TGTGCCAGTAAACAGGGCCGTTTCTCCTACGAGCAGTACTTC.

This chain uses TRBV12-3 or TRBV12-4 with TRBJ2-5; maybe TRBD1 (5 bases). Trimming pared 4 bases from V and 4 bases from J, leaving 13 bases between. The CDR3 covers 14 residues. CDR3 in DNA: TGTGCCAGCAGTTCTTCCATCCAGGGAGAGACCCAGTACTTC. Translated, it gives CASSSSIQGETQYF.

The chain combines TRBV6-1 with TRBJ2-5, with TRBD2 identical over 8 bases. CDR3 length: 14 amino acids. The V gene end was trimmed by 2 bases and the J gene end by 4 bases; junction bases not matched to a gene: 3. The V gene's germline CDR1 is MNHNS and CDR2 SASEGT. DNA for the CDR3: TGTGCCAGCAGTGAAACCAGCGGGGGAGAGACCCAGTACTTC. Protein: CASSETSGGETQYF.

This clonotype turned up a few times. The gene calls are TRBV27 and TRBJ2-7; TRBD1 matches 8 bases. V gave up 2 bases and J gave up 0 bases; unmatched junction bases: 3. The CDR3 has 15 residues. Germline CDR1 MNHEY, CDR2 SMNVEV (reference sequence). The CDR3: CASSLIGQGSYEQYF. The CDR3 DNA reads as TGTGCCAGCAGTTTAATAGGACAGGGCTCCTACGAGCAGTACTTC.

This clonotype was recorded many times. V usage is TRBV12-3 or TRBV12-4 and J usage is TRBJ2-5, with D unclear. This CDR3 has 14 residues. Trimming stripped 6 bases from V and 7 bases from J, with 18 bases between. CDR3 sequence reads: CASSPSSSLGTQYF. The CDR3 region has the DNA TGTGCCAGCAGCCCGAGTAGTTCGCTTGGGACCCAGTACTTC.

This clonotype was found many times. This chain joins TRBV4-1 and TRBJ2-3, with D possibly TRBD1 on 6 matching bases. The CDR3 is 16 residues long. Deletions cut 1 base from V and 0 bases from J, with 11 bases between. The germline V gene encodes CDR1 MGHRA and CDR2 YSYEKL. The CDR3 DNA is TGCGCCAGCAGCCAAGTCGGGACAACTAGCACAGATACGCAGTATTTT. Its translation: CASSQVGTTSTDTQYF.

This clonotype was seen many times. The gene calls are TRBV19 and TRBJ1-1; unclear D gene. V was shortened by 7 bases and J by 5 bases, with 17 bases between the two germline ends. This CDR3 comprises 14 residues. In germline, CDR1 is LNHDA, CDR2 SQIVND (reference sequence). The CDR3: CASTDTSGFTEAFF. CDR3 DNA sequence: TGTGCCAGTACCGATACGTCGGGGTTTACTGAAGCTTTCTTT.

The DNA of the CDR3 is TGTGCCAGCAGTCCGAGAACTCGGGACAGGGTCATCAATCAGCCCCAGCATTTT. This translates into CASSPRTRDRVINQPQHF. The gene calls are TRBV28 and TRBJ1-5, with 9 positions matching TRBD1. Germline trimming cut 5 bases from V and 3 bases from J; bases unmatched to any gene: 14. This CDR3 has 18 residues. The germline V gene encodes CDR1 MDHEN and CDR2 SYDVKM.

This clonotype was counted at least ten times. The chain employs TRBV28 and TRBJ2-2; 7 bases agree with TRBD1. V shed 6 bases, J shed 1 base, and the junction held 2 bases outside the gene matches. CDR3 length: 14 residues. Looked up from germline, CDR1 is MDHEN and CDR2 is SYDVKM. The CDR3 region is CASRGTENTGELFF. The CDR3 DNA reads as TGTGCCAGCAGGGGGACAGAGAACACCGGGGAGCTGTTTTTT.

This clonotype occurred a few times. This chain uses TRBV7-2 with TRBJ1-5; D remains ambiguous. Trimming took 1 base from V and 10 from J, leaving 11 bases between them. Germline CDR1 reads SGHTA; CDR2 reads FQGNSA. The CDR3 loop spans 13 amino acids. This CDR3 reads CASSLGGRSPQHF. CDR3 bases: TGTGCCAGCAGCTTAGGAGGTCGCAGCCCCCAGCATTTT.

This clonotype was observed many times. The rearrangement joins TRBV3-1 to TRBJ1-5, with D hard to call. CDR3 size: 12 residues. The germline V gene encodes CDR1 LGHDT and CDR2 YNNKEL (reference sequence). With 2 bases removed from V and 3 bases from J, the gap between germline ends came to 2 bases. The CDR3 DNA follows: TGTGCCAGCAGCCAACTCAATCAGCCCCAGCATTTT. It is translated as CASSQLNQPQHF.

The genes are TRBV25-1 and TRBJ2-3; 8 bases match TRBD1. The CDR3 runs 15 residues. The V and J ends lost 6 bases and 2 bases, in that order; junction bases with no gene match: 7. Germline V gene sequence: CDR1 MGHDK, CDR2 SYGVNS. The CDR3 protein is CASRSTGGYTDTQYF. In DNA, the CDR3 is TGTGCCAGCAGGAGCACAGGGGGTTACACAGATACGCAGTATTTT. Supplemented by reference TRBV25-1 and TRBJ2-3, the full variable domain reads EADIYQTPRYLVIGTGKKITLECSQTMGHDKMYWYQQDPGMELHLIHYSYGVNSTEKGDLSSESTVSRIRTEHFPLTLESARPSHTSQYLCASRSTGGYTDTQYFGPGTRLTVL.

This clonotype was recorded at least ten times. CDR3 residues: CSGRDRGKGYTF. The DNA of the CDR3 is TGCAGCGGCCGGGACAGGGGTAAGGGCTACACCTTC. The V gene is TRBV29-1, the J gene TRBJ1-2, with TRBD1 matching over 10 bases. CDR1 is SQVTM and CDR2 is ANQGSEA in the germline V gene. The CDR3 has 12 amino acids. J gave up 8 bases and V 7 bases, and 7 bases lay outside the gene matches.